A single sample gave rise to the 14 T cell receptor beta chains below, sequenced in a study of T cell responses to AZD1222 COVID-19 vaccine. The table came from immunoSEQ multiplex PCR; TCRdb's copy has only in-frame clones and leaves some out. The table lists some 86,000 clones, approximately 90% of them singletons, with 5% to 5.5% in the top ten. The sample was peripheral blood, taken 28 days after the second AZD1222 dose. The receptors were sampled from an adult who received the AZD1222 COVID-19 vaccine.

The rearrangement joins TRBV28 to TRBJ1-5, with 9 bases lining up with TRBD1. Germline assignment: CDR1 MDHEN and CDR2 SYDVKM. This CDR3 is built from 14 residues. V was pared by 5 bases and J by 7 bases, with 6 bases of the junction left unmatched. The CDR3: CASSLGTGRQPQHF. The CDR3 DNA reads TGTGCCAGCAGTCTGGGGACAGGGAGGCAGCCCCAGCATTTT.

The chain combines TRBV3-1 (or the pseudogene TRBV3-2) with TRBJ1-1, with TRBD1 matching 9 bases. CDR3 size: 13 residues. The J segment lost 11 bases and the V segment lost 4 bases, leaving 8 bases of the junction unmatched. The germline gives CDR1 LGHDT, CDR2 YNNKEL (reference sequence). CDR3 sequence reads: CASSPRQGVRAFF. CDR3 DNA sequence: TGTGCCAGCAGCCCGAGACAGGGGGTAAGGGCTTTCTTT.

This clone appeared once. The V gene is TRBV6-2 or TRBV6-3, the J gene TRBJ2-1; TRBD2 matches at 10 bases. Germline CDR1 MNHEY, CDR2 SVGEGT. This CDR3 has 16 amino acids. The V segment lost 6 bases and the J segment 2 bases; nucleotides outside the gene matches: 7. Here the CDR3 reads CASSQRLAGAYNEQFF. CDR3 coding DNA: TGTGCCAGCAGCCAGAGACTAGCGGGTGCCTACAATGAGCAGTTCTTC.

The CDR3 is CASRTGHGYTF. CDR3 sequence (DNA): TGTGCCAGTCGGACAGGGCATGGCTACACCTTC. This sequence joins TRBV19 and TRBJ1-2, with TRBD1 matching 8 bases. V gave up 8 bases and J gave up 6 bases; unmatched junction bases: 2. The CDR3 is 11 residues long. Germline V gene data show CDR1 as LNHDA and CDR2 as SQIVND (reference sequence).

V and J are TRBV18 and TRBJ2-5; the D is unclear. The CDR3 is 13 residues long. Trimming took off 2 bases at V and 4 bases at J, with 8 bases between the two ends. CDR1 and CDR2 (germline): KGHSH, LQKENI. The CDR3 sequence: CASSPIFSETQYF. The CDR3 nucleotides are TGTGCCAGCTCACCAATCTTTTCAGAGACCCAGTACTTC.

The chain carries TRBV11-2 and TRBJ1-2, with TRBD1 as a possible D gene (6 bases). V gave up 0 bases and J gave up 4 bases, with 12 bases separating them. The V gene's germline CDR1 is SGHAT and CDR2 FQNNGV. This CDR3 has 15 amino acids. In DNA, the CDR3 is TGTGCCAGCAGCTTAGAAAGAGGGGGGTCCTATGGCTACACCTTC. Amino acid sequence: CASSLERGGSYGYTF.

CDR3 bases: TGTGCCAGCAGTGAAGGGCTAGCGGGGGGAACCTACGAGCAGTACTTC. Encoded protein: CASSEGLAGGTYEQYF. The chain employs TRBV2 and TRBJ2-7; 11 bases map to TRBD2. The CDR3 totals 16 residues. V gave up 1 base and J gave up 2 bases; unmatched junction bases: 4. Germline V gives CDR1 SNHLY, CDR2 FYNNEI.

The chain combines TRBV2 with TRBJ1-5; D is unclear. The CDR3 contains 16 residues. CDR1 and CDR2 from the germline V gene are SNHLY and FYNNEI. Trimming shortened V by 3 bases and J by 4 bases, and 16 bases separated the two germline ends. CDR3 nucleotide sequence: TGTGCCAGCAGTGAGGGAGAGCTGACCCTGAATCAGCCCCAGCATTTT. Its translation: CASSEGELTLNQPQHF.

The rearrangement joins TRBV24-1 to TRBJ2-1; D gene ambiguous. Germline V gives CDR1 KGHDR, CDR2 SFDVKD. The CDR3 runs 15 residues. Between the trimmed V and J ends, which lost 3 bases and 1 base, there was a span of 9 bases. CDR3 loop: CATSDSTASYNEQFF. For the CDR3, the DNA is TGTGCCACCAGTGATAGCACCGCATCCTACAATGAGCAGTTCTTC.

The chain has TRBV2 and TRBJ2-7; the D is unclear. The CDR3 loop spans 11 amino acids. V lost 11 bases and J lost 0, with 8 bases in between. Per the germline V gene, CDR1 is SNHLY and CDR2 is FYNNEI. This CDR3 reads CAVTDSYEQYF. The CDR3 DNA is TGTGCCGTCACCGACTCCTACGAGCAGTACTTC. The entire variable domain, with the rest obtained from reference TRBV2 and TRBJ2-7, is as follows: EPEVTQTPSHQVTQMGQEVILRCVPISNHLYFYWYRQILGQKVEFLVSFYNNEISEKSEIFDDQFSVERPDGSNFTLKIRSTKLEDSAMYFCAVTDSYEQYFGPGTRLTVT.

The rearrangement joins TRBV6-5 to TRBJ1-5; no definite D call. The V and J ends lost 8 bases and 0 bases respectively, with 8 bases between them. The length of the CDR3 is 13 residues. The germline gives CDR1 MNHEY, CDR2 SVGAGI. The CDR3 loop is CASRFYSNQPQHF. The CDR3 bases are TGTGCCAGCCGATTTTATAGCAATCAGCCCCAGCATTTT.

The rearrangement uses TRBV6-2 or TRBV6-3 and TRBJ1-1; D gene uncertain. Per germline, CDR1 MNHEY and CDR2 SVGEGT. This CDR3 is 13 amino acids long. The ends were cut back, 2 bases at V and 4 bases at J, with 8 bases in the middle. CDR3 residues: CASSYRPATEAFF. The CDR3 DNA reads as TGTGCCAGCAGTTACAGGCCAGCCACTGAAGCTTTCTTT.

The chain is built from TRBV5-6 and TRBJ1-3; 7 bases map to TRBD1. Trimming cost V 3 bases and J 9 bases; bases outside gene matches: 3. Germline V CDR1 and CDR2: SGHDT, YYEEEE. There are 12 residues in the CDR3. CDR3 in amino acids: CASSSKGATIYF. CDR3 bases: TGTGCCAGCAGCTCCAAGGGGGCCACCATATATTTT.

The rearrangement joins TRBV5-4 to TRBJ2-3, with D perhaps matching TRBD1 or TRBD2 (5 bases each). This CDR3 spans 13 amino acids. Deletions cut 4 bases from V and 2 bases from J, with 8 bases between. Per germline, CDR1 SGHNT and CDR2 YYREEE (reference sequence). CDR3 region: CASSPGHTDTQYF. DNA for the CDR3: TGTGCCAGCAGCCCGGGGCACACAGATACGCAGTATTTT.